This T cell receptor (beta chain) was retrieved from a study of vaccination effects on CD4 cells after COVID-19. Looking at the study overall: Using viral peptide pools, the ViraFEST assay grew out antigen-specific CD4+ T cells prior to sequencing.

Investigators separated out CD4+ T cells once around nine days of culture had passed. Each person got two doses of an mRNA SARS-CoV-2 vaccine, BNT162b2 or mRNA-1273. Vaccine recipients had no previous SARS-CoV-2 infection; their nucleocapsid antibodies were negative. Regarding the study as a whole: The study dataset contains few convalescent patients and includes no early post-infection timepoints.

The repertoire was sequenced with immunoSEQ multiplex PCR; TCRdb's copy has only in-frame clones and lacks some. The sample has approximately 70,000 clones; around 73% are singletons. In the case of this clone: Its antigen remains unknown.

There are 13 residues in the CDR3. V was shortened by 5 bases and J by 4 bases, with 11 bases between the two germline ends. Germline V CDR1 and CDR2: MRHNA, SNTAGT. The receptor was derived from a human donor who received a COVID-19 vaccine. The chain has TRBV6-4 and TRBJ2-5; D tentatively fits TRBD1 or TRBD2 (5 bases each). The specimen comprised CD4+ T cells from PBMCs cultured without peptide, sampled after COVID-19 vaccination. Here the CDR3 DNA reads TGTGCCAGCAGTCCCAGGGCGGGAGAGACCCAGTACTTC. As protein: CASSPRAGETQYF.